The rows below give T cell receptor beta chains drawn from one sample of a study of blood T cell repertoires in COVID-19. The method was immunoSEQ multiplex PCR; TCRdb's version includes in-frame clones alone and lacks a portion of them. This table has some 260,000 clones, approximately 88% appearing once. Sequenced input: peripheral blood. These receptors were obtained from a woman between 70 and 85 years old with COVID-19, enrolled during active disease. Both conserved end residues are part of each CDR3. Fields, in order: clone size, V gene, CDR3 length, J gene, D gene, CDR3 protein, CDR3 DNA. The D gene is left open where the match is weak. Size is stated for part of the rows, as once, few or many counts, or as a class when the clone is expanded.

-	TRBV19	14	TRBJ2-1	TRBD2	CASEAGALYNEQFF	TGTGCCAGCGAAGCGGGAGCTCTATACAATGAGCAGTTCTTC
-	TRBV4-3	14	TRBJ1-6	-	CASSHSGLRSPLHF	TGCGCCAGCAGCCATTCTGGTTTGCGTTCACCCCTCCACTTT
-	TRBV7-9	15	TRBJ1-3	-	CASSLRDSLGDTIYF	TGTGCCAGCAGCCTCCGGGACTCCCTAGGGGACACCATATATTTT
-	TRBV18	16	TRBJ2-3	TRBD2	CASSPPELAGSDTQYF	TGTGCCAGCTCACCACCGGAACTAGCGGGATCAGATACGCAGTATTTT
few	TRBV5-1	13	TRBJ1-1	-	CASSLVRNTEAFF	TGCGCCAGCAGCTTGGTTCGGAACACTGAAGCTTTCTTT
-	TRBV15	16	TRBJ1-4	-	CATSSRRTAQVEKLFF	TGTGCCACCAGCTCTAGGCGGACAGCCCAGGTTGAAAAACTGTTTTTT
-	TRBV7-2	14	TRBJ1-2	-	CASSLALANYGYTF	TGTGCCAGCAGCTTAGCCCTCGCTAACTATGGCTACACCTTC
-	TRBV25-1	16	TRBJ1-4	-	CASSEYTAGAYEKLFF	TGTGCCAGCAGTGAATATACTGCGGGCGCCTATGAAAAACTGTTTTTT
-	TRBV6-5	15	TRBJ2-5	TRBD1	CASSRQGWRQETQYF	TGTGCCAGCAGTCGACAGGGGTGGAGGCAAGAGACCCAGTACTTC
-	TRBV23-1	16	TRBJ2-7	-	CASSLKGGQDRYEQYF	TGCGCCAGCAGTCTCAAAGGCGGGCAGGACCGTTACGAGCAGTACTTC
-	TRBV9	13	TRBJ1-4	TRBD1	CASSADRPGKLFF	TGTGCCAGCAGCGCGGACAGGCCTGGAAAACTGTTTTTT
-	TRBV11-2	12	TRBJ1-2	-	CASSLGQDGYTF	TGTGCCAGCAGCTTAGGACAGGATGGCTACACCTTC
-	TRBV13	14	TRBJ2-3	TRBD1	CASSTDRVTDTQYF	TGTGCCAGCAGCACAGACAGGGTCACAGATACGCAGTATTTT
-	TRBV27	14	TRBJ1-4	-	CASSYSRRIEKLFF	TGTGCCAGCAGTTATTCACGCAGAATAGAAAAACTGTTTTTT
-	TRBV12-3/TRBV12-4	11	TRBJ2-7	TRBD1	CASRGQGAMYF	TGTGCCAGCAGAGGACAGGGGGCGATGTACTTC
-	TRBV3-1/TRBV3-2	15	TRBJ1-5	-	CASSQSAGHQQPQHF	TGTGCCAGCAGCCAATCGGCAGGGCATCAACAGCCCCAGCATTTT
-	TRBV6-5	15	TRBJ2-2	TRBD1	CASTEGAGASGELFF	TGTGCCAGCACCGAGGGGGCGGGTGCTTCCGGGGAGCTGTTTTTT
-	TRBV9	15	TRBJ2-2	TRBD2	CASRNSGRESGELFF	TGTGCCAGCAGGAATAGCGGGAGGGAGTCCGGGGAGCTGTTTTTT
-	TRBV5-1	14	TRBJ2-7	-	CASSLEGRGYEQYF	TGCGCCAGCAGCTTGGAGGGCCGGGGATACGAGCAGTACTTC
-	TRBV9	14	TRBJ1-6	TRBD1	CASSATGVNSPLHF	TGTGCCAGCAGCGCGACAGGGGTGAATTCACCCCTCCACTTT
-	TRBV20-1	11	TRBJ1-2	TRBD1	CSAPGGYGYTF	TGCAGTGCTCCAGGGGGCTATGGCTACACCTTC
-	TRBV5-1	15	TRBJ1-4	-	CASSRAGGSNEKLFF	TGCGCCAGCAGCCGCGCGGGGGGTTCAAATGAAAAACTGTTTTTT
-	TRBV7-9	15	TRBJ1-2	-	CASSPGSEVSWGYTF	TGTGCCAGCAGCCCCGGGTCGGAGGTCTCTTGGGGCTACACCTTC
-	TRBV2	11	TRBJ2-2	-	CASRGAGELFF	TGTGCCAGCAGAGGGGCCGGGGAGCTGTTTTTT
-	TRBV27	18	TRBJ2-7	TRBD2	CASSFLPGTSGSSHEQYF	TGTGCCAGCAGTTTCCTCCCCGGGACTAGCGGGAGCTCGCACGAGCAGTACTTC
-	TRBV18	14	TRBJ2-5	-	CASSPARSQETQYF	TGTGCCAGCTCACCCGCTCGGAGTCAAGAGACCCAGTACTTC
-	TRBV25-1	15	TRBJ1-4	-	CASSDTGTRNEKLFF	TGTGCCAGCAGTGACACCGGGACACGAAATGAAAAACTGTTTTTT
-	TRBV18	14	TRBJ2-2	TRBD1	CASSPDRVTGELFF	TGTGCCAGCTCACCGGACAGGGTAACCGGGGAGCTGTTTTTT
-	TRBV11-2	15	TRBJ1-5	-	CASSLGRVYNQPQHF	TGTGCCAGCAGCTTAGGTCGGGTATACAATCAGCCCCAGCATTTT
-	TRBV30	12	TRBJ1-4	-	CAWSPGWEKLFF	TGTGCCTGGAGCCCAGGGTGGGAAAAACTGTTTTTT
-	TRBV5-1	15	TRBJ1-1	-	CASSLQNYGDTEAFF	TGCGCCAGCAGCTTACAAAATTACGGGGACACTGAAGCTTTCTTT
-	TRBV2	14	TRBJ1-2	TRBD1	CASSRTGEGYGYTF	TGTGCCAGCAGCAGGACAGGGGAAGGATATGGCTACACCTTC
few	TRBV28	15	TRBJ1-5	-	CASNSQALGNQPQHF	TGTGCCAGCAACTCTCAGGCACTTGGCAATCAGCCCCAGCATTTT
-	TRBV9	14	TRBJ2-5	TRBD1	CASSVTGGVETQYF	TGTGCCAGCAGCGTTACAGGGGGTGTAGAGACCCAGTACTTC
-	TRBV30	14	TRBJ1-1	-	CTWRGAGVNTEAFF	TGTACCTGGAGGGGGGCAGGGGTGAACACTGAAGCTTTCTTT
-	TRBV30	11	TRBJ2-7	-	CAWSVSYEQYF	TGTGCCTGGAGTGTCAGTTACGAGCAGTACTTC
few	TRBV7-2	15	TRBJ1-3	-	CASSLRGPLGNTIYF	TGTGCCAGCAGCTTGCGGGGGCCGTTGGGAAACACCATATATTTT
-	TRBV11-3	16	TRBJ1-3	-	CASSFNRPTSGNTIYF	TGTGCCAGCAGCTTTAACAGGCCTACCTCTGGAAACACCATATATTTT
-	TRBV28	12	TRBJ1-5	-	CASTSGNQPQHF	TGTGCCAGCACCAGTGGCAATCAGCCCCAGCATTTT
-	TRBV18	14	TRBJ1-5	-	CASSPGRGGQPQHF	TGTGCCAGCTCACCTGGCAGGGGCGGGCAGCCCCAGCATTTT
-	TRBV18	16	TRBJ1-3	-	CASSPRRASSGNTIYF	TGTGCCAGCTCACCTCGCAGGGCGTCCTCTGGAAACACCATATATTTT
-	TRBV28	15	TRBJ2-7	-	CASIPLMTGAYEQYF	TGTGCCAGCATTCCCTTGATGACAGGAGCTTACGAGCAGTACTTC
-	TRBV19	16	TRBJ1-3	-	CASSTYKRSSGNTIYF	TGTGCCAGTAGTACCTACAAGAGGAGCTCTGGAAACACCATATATTTT
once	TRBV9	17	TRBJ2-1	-	CASSVSRTEKPNNEQFF	TGTGCCAGCAGCGTCTCCAGGACTGAAAAACCGAACAATGAGCAGTTCTTC
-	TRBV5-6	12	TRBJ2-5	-	CASSLAGETQYF	TGTGCCAGCAGCTTGGCCGGAGAGACCCAGTACTTC
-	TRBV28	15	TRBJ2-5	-	CASSPLTGGRETQYF	TGTGCCAGCAGTCCCCTGACCGGGGGTCGGGAGACCCAGTACTTC
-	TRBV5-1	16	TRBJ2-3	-	CASSRTPGLGTDTQYF	TGCGCCAGCAGCCGTACACCGGGACTTGGCACAGATACGCAGTATTTT
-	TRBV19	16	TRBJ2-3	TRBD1	CASSTNRGLFTDTQYF	TGTGCCAGTAGTACCAACAGGGGTTTATTCACAGATACGCAGTATTTT